This T cell receptor beta chain was sequenced during a study of identical twins. V lost 0 bases and J lost 3, with 12 bases in between. The CDR3 runs 16 residues. Per the germline V gene, CDR1 is ENHRY and CDR2 is SYGVKD. This clonotype was counted between two and nine times. Each CDR3 protein gets one entry after TCRdb re-called the 5' RACE reads with MiXCR. The table has around 670,000 distinct CDR3 sequences, around 6% seen once. Input material: naive T cells sorted from blood. The chain combines TRBV10-3 with TRBJ1-3, with D possibly TRBD1 on 6 matching bases. This clonotype was obtained from a man between 18 and 29 years old in good health. The CDR3 nucleotides read TGTGCCATCAGTGAGTCGATGGGGACACTTGGAAACACCATATATTTT. Translation gives CAISESMGTLGNTIYF.